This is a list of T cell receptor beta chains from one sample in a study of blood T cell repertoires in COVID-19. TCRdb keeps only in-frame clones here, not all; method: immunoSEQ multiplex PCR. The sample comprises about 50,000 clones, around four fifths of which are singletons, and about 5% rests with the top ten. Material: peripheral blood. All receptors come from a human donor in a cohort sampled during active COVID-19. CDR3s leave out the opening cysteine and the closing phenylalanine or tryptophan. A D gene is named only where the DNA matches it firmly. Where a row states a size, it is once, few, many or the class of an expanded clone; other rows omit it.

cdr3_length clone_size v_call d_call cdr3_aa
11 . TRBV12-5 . ASGLEHVGELF
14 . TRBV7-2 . ASTLEGTSGANVLT
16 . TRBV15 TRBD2 ATSTPQGTSGGSYEQY
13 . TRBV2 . ASSESGVGTDTQY
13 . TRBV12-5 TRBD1 ASGLRTGNTGELF
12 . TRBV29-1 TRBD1 SVGGGGDTGELF
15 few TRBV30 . AWSVGAWSSGANVLT
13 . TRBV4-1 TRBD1 ASSPGQGERSPLH
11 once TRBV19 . ATSGSRQETQY
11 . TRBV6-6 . ASSPPPGETQY
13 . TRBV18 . ASSPLPSGETEAF
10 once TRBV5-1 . ASTGGSTEAF